The next 27 T cell receptor beta chains were all read from a single sample in a study of shared clonotypes between healthy human individuals. Measured with immunoSEQ multiplex PCR; TCRdb has only the in-frame clones, and not every one. Here the sample spans roughly 2.2 million clones, over 90% being singletons. Specimen: naive CD4+ T cells from PBMCs. As to subset: CD45RA+ positively selected. These receptors came from a man aged 18 to 30 in good health. Some clones in this sample may be carry-over from other donors' samples.

The rearrangement joins TRBV9 to TRBJ2-3; D call uncertain. The CDR3 spans 16 residues. Deletions cut 0 bases from V and 1 base from J, with 12 bases between. The germline CDR1 and CDR2 sequences are SGDLS and YYNGEE. The CDR3 DNA is TGTGCCAGCAGCGTAGTCGGCAGTCTGGGCACAGATACGCAGTATTTT. Its translation: CASSVVGSLGTDTQYF.

This rearrangement joins TRBV30 to TRBJ1-2; D is unclear. The CDR3 consists of 13 residues. CDR1 GTSNPN and CDR2 SVGIG come from the germline V gene (reference sequence). The V end was cut by 4 bases, the J end by 2 bases, with 11 bases between. DNA of the CDR3: TGTGCCTGGACCGCCGGACCCAACTATGGCTACACCTTC. It encodes CAWTAGPNYGYTF.

This chain uses TRBV5-6 with TRBJ2-7; the D is unclear. Germline V gene data show CDR1 as SGHDT and CDR2 as YYEEEE. The CDR3 length is 18 residues. V gave up 1 base and J gave up 3 bases, with 23 bases separating them. The DNA for the CDR3 is TGTGCCAGCAGCTTGCTAACGTCCTGGAAGGGCCCCATCTACGAGCAGTACTTC. Protein: CASSLLTSWKGPIYEQYF.

The chain couples TRBV7-2 to TRBJ2-5; D is possibly TRBD1 or TRBD2 (5 bases each). Germline V CDR1 and CDR2: SGHTA, FQGNSA. The germline V and J ends were trimmed by 3 bases and 4 bases, with 9 bases remaining between them. The CDR3 runs 13 residues. CDR3 sequence (DNA): TGTGCCAGCAGCTTTGGGACCGCAGAGACCCAGTACTTC. Amino acids: CASSFGTAETQYF.

The chain employs TRBV11-1 and TRBJ2-1; tentatively, D is TRBD1 or TRBD2 (5 bases each). CDR3 length equals 14 residues. Germline values: CDR1 SGHAT, CDR2 FQDESV (reference sequence). V was pared by 5 bases and J by 6 bases, with 14 bases between. The CDR3 is CASSHLLGPNEQFF. The DNA of the CDR3 is TGTGCCAGCAGCCACCTGCTGGGACCCAATGAGCAGTTCTTC.

The chain recombines TRBV6-5 with TRBJ2-7, with TRBD1 matching over 9 bases. CDR3 size: 14 residues. In germline, CDR1 is MNHEY, CDR2 SVGAGI. V dropped 5 bases and J dropped 2; count of bases not matched to a gene: 4. CDR3 coding DNA: TGTGCCAGCAGTGTGAGACAGGGGGCCTACGAGCAGTACTTC. Translation: CASSVRQGAYEQYF.

The chain joins TRBV25-1 to TRBJ2-3, with 8 bases matching TRBD2. CDR1 and CDR2 (germline): MGHDK, SYGVNS. The CDR3 runs 16 residues. V shed 0 bases and J 5 bases; nucleotides not matched to a gene: 7. The CDR3 region has the DNA TGTGCCAGCAGTGAATATATCAGCGGGAGAGGAGATACGCAGTATTTT. Translating gives CASSEYISGRGDTQYF. Full variable domain (rest looked up from reference TRBV25-1 and TRBJ2-3): EADIYQTPRYLVIGTGKKITLECSQTMGHDKMYWYQQDPGMELHLIHYSYGVNSTEKGDLSSESTVSRIRTEHFPLTLESARPSHTSQYLCASSEYISGRGDTQYFGPGTRLTVL.

The chain uses TRBV5-8 and TRBJ2-1, with TRBD1 matching over 7 bases. This CDR3 has 15 residues. Trimming removed 4 bases from V and 7 bases from J; junction bases left unmatched: 11. The germline gives CDR1 SGHTS, CDR2 YDEGEE. The CDR3 reads CASSLLGQRVNEQFF. The CDR3 coding sequence is TGTGCCAGCAGCCTTCTGGGACAGCGAGTGAATGAGCAGTTCTTC.

On this clone: One end of the junction is discordant with germline, which a read error may explain. The chain employs TRBV9 and TRBJ1-6, with D maybe TRBD1 (5 bases). The CDR3 loop spans 14 amino acids. Germline values: CDR1 SGDLS, CDR2 YYNGEE. CDR3 amino acids: CASKPGRENSPLHF. DNA for the CDR3: TGTGCAAGCAAGCCGGGCAGGGAGAATTCACCCCTCCACTTT. Based on the CDR3 plus reference TRBV9 and TRBJ1-6, the full variable domain is DSGVTQTPKHLITATGQRVTLRCSPRSGDLSVYWYQQSLDQGLQFLIQYYNGEERAKGNILERFSAQQFPDLHSELNLSSLELGDSALYFCASKPGRENSPLHFGNGTRLTVT.

The chain is built from TRBV7-9 and TRBJ2-3, with 7 bases fitting TRBD2. Trimming removed 5 bases from V and 5 bases from J; junction bases left unmatched: 7. This CDR3 spans 14 amino acids. CDR1 and CDR2 (germline): SEHNR, FQNEAQ (reference sequence). The CDR3 is CASSVRTREDTQYF. CDR3 nucleotide sequence: TGTGCCAGCAGCGTACGGACTAGAGAAGATACGCAGTATTTT.

The rearrangement joins TRBV28 to TRBJ2-1, with 8 bases fitting TRBD2. The germline V gene encodes CDR1 MDHEN and CDR2 SYDVKM. The CDR3 length is 16 residues. Trimming removed 6 bases from V and 3 bases from J; junction bases left unmatched: 10. CDR3 nucleotides: TGTGCCAGCAGGGGAAGAGCGGGAGAGTTCTACAATGAGCAGTTCTTC. Amino acid sequence: CASRGRAGEFYNEQFF.

V gene TRBV28 combines with J gene TRBJ1-2; 7 bases match TRBD1. CDR1 is MDHEN, CDR2 SYDVKM, per germline. V dropped 8 bases and J dropped 7; count of bases not matched to a gene: 13. The CDR3 is 14 residues long. CDR3 DNA sequence: TGTGCCAGCCGAACTACAGGGGTGGTGGCTGGCTACACCTTC. It is translated as CASRTTGVVAGYTF.

A remark on this clone: This specimen includes other DNA sequences encoding the same CDR3. The chain is built from TRBV5-1 and TRBJ1-3; tentatively, D is TRBD1 (5 bases). Trimming shortened V by 2 bases and J by 1 base, and 7 bases separated the two germline ends. CDR3 length: 14 residues. The V gene's germline CDR1 is SGHRS and CDR2 YFSETQ. The CDR3 DNA sequence: TGCGCCAGCAGCTTAGACAGATCTGGAAACACCATATATTTT. This sequence encodes CASSLDRSGNTIYF.

The sample holds one count of this clone. The rearrangement uses TRBV6-1 and TRBJ1-5; D is uncertain. The CDR3 contains 14 residues. Trimming removed 6 bases at V and 7 bases at J, with 16 bases between. Germline V gene lookup returns CDR1 MNHNS and CDR2 SASEGT. CDR3 residues: CASRSDAAGQPQHF. The CDR3 nucleotides read TGTGCCAGCAGATCTGACGCAGCTGGGCAGCCCCAGCATTTT.

DNA of the CDR3: TGTGCCAGTGGAGACACGGTAACTGAAGCTTTCTTT. Its protein product is CASGDTVTEAFF. J is TRBJ1-1 and V is TRBV2; D remains unclear. The ends were cut back, 9 bases at V and 5 bases at J, with 13 bases in the middle. The length of the CDR3 is 12 residues. Germline lookup yields CDR1 SNHLY and CDR2 FYNNEI.

The rearrangement joins TRBV14 to TRBJ1-2; D is possibly TRBD1 (6 bases). Germline V gene data show CDR1 as SGHDN and CDR2 as FVKESK. The length of the CDR3 is 13 residues. The V end lost 3 bases, the J end lost 8 bases, and 13 bases lay between the germline ends. CDR3 nucleotides: TGTGCCAGCAGCCAGGGGACAAGGGAGGGCTACACCTTC. Translating it yields CASSQGTREGYTF.

The J gene is TRBJ2-1, the V gene TRBV9; 8 bases align to TRBD1. V lost 3 bases and J lost 2; bases outside the gene matches: 10. The germline V gene encodes CDR1 SGDLS and CDR2 YYNGEE. The CDR3 sequence is 17 residues long. Written as DNA, the CDR3 is TGTGCCAGCAGCGAACCCCTCAGGGGGCAAACCTACAATGAGCAGTTCTTC. It codes for CASSEPLRGQTYNEQFF.

Notes on this clone: This sample includes further DNA sequences coding for the same CDR3. The chain employs TRBV9 and TRBJ2-1; D is unclear. There are 16 residues in the CDR3. Trimming removed 0 bases from V and 0 bases from J, with 10 bases in between. Germline CDR1 SGDLS, CDR2 YYNGEE. The CDR3 here is CASSVVGSGSYNEQFF. The CDR3 region has the DNA TGTGCCAGCAGCGTAGTAGGGTCAGGCTCCTACAATGAGCAGTTCTTC.

CDR3 coding DNA: TGTGCCAGCAGTTTAGGGACAGGGGGCTTTGGGGCATACGAGCAGTACTTC. Translating gives CASSLGTGGFGAYEQYF. The chain carries TRBV28 and TRBJ2-7, with 12 positions matching TRBD1. Germline loops: CDR1 MDHEN, CDR2 SYDVKM. V shed 2 bases, J shed 4 bases, and the junction held 9 bases outside the gene matches. The CDR3 has 17 residues.

Worth noting for this clone: Other DNA variants within this sample encode the same CDR3. V is TRBV7-2 and J is TRBJ2-7; TRBD2 aligns across 11 bases. Germline CDR1 is SGHTA and CDR2 is FQGNSA. This CDR3 is built from 15 residues. Trimming took 2 bases from V and 4 from J; bases not matched to a gene: 4. The CDR3: CASSLSSGRQYEQYF. The DNA for the CDR3 is TGTGCCAGCAGCTTATCTAGCGGGAGGCAGTACGAGCAGTACTTC. Filled out from reference TRBV7-2 and TRBJ2-7, the complete variable domain reads GAGVSQSPSNKVTEKGKDVELRCDPISGHTALYWYRQSLGQGLEFLIYFQGNSAPDKSGLPSDRFSAERTGGSVSTLTIQRTQQEDSAVYLCASSLSSGRQYEQYFGPGTRLTVT.

The rearrangement links TRBV15 to TRBJ2-7; D is perhaps TRBD1 (6 bases). The CDR3 has 16 amino acids. In germline, CDR1 is LNHNV, CDR2 YYDKDF (reference sequence). V was clipped by 6 bases and J by 6 bases, with 24 bases between them. CDR3 region: CATSGAEQGRGREQYF. CDR3 nucleotide sequence: TGTGCCACCAGTGGAGCTGAACAGGGAAGGGGCCGCGAGCAGTACTTC. Full variable domain (remainder filled in from reference TRBV15 and TRBJ2-7): DAMVIQNPRYQVTQFGKPVTLSCSQTLNHNVMYWYQQKSSQAPKLLFHYYDKDFNNEADTPDNFQSRRPNTSFCFLDIRSPGLGDTAMYLCATSGAEQGRGREQYFGPGTRLTVT.

This clone was observed once. The same CDR3 arises from other DNA sequences in this sample as well. The chain couples TRBV5-1 to TRBJ2-2, with 10 positions matching TRBD2. The CDR3 contains 15 residues. V lost 4 bases and J lost 5; bases outside the gene matches: 5. The germline V gene encodes CDR1 SGHRS and CDR2 YFSETQ. The DNA of the CDR3 is TGCGCCAGCAGCCTAGCGGGAGTGAGGACCGGGGAGCTGTTTTTT. This codes for CASSLAGVRTGELFF. The entire variable domain, with the rest obtained from reference TRBV5-1 and TRBJ2-2, is as follows: KAGVTQTPRYLIKTRGQQVTLSCSPISGHRSVSWYQQTPGQGLQFLFEYFSETQRNKGNFPGRFSGRQFSNSRSEMNVSTLELGDSALYLCASSLAGVRTGELFFGEGSRLTVL.

The chain employs TRBV27 and TRBJ2-7, with D perhaps assigned TRBD1 or TRBD2 (5 bases each). The germline gives CDR1 MNHEY, CDR2 SMNVEV (reference sequence). This CDR3 is built from 16 residues. The ends were cut back, 6 bases at V and 7 bases at J, with 25 bases in the middle. Here the CDR3 DNA reads TGTGCCAGCAGCCCCGGGGCTGGAGAAGTTAACCTGGAGCAGTACTTC. It translates to CASSPGAGEVNLEQYF.

V usage is TRBV5-1 and J usage is TRBJ2-7; D is undetermined. This CDR3 is 15 amino acids long. V was shortened by 2 bases and J by 0 bases, with 12 bases between the two germline ends. Looked up from germline, CDR1 is SGHRS and CDR2 is YFSETQ. The CDR3 loop is CASSLGLDPSYEQYF. CDR3 nucleotides: TGCGCCAGCAGCTTAGGTCTCGATCCCTCCTACGAGCAGTACTTC.

The chain carries TRBV30 and TRBJ1-5; D is uncertain. This CDR3 region has 15 residues. Trimming stripped 1 base from V and 5 bases from J, with 15 bases between. The germline V gene has CDR1 GTSNPN and CDR2 SVGIG (reference sequence). The CDR3 DNA is TGTGCCTGGAGTGCGGGAGGGCCCAACCATCAGCCCCAGCATTTT. This gives the protein CAWSAGGPNHQPQHF.

This clone was found a few times. The chain recombines TRBV6-1 with TRBJ1-5, with D unclear. The V end was cut by 10 bases, the J end by 5 bases, with 12 bases between. CDR1 MNHNS and CDR2 SASEGT come from the germline V gene. CDR3 length equals 12 residues. The CDR3 DNA reads TGTGCCACATGCGTGGACTATCAGCCCCAGCATTTT. This encodes CATCVDYQPQHF.

This clone has a single count. The same CDR3 arises from other DNA sequences in this sample as well. The V call is TRBV9, the J call TRBJ1-2, with D possibly being TRBD1 (5 bases). Trimming cost V 2 bases and J 4 bases, with 6 bases left between them. Germline V gene sequence: CDR1 SGDLS, CDR2 YYNGEE. This CDR3 contains 12 residues. CDR3 nucleotides: TGTGCCAGCAGCGTTGACAGCTATGGCTACACCTTC. Its protein product is CASSVDSYGYTF.